The clone carrying this T cell receptor beta chain appeared a few times. This CDR3 is 15 amino acids long. Trimming shortened V by 4 bases and J by 1 base, and 13 bases separated the two germline ends. Per the germline V gene, CDR1 is LNHDA and CDR2 is SQIVND (reference sequence). The data originate from a study of T cells in Graves' hyperthyroidism and ophthalmopathy. About the study: Peripheral blood was taken when the disease was first diagnosed, before any treatment began.

Exclusion of patients followed from uncontrolled infection, other autoimmune disease, pregnancy or lactation. Amplification of TCR beta CDR3 regions was performed using RNA transcripts as template. Using the HTBI primer set, a first-round RT-PCR was run on the TCR CDR3. TCRdb itself ran the multiplex PCR reads through MiXCR, one entry per CDR3 protein. The data show 750,000 to 900,000 distinct CDR3 sequences, with 35% to 40% seen just once and around 9.3% held by the top ten. The receptor was isolated from a man aged 18 to 29 with Graves' hyperthyroidism. This chain joins TRBV19 and TRBJ2-5; D is undetermined. The specimen sequenced was blood. Written as DNA, the CDR3 is TGTGCCAGTAGTAGGGGAAGTTCGAGCCAAGAGACCCAGTACTTC. Protein: CASSRGSSSQETQYF.